The 16 T cell receptor beta chains given below trace back to one sample, sequenced in a study of T-cell reconstitution after alpha-beta-depleted transplantation in children. Unique molecular identifiers were incorporated during preparation of the TCRbeta library. TCRdb analysed the PCR reads with MiXCR anew, one entry per CDR3 protein. The sample yields about 180,000 distinct CDR3 sequences, over 8.5% seen once. The specimen was PBMCs, collected before TCRalphabeta/CD19-depleted stem cell transplant. These receptors were collected from a boy aged 2 to 10 with acute myeloid leukemia, due to receive a stem cell transplant.

This clonotype was detected many times. This chain links TRBV20-1 with TRBJ2-2; D is unclear. The CDR3 covers 14 residues. The germline V gene has CDR1 DFQATT and CDR2 SNEGSKA (reference sequence). Trimming pared 0 bases from V and 1 base from J, leaving 6 bases between. The chain's CDR3 is CSARDSGNTGELFF. In DNA, the CDR3 is TGCAGTGCTAGAGACTCGGGGAACACCGGGGAGCTGTTTTTT.

This clonotype was observed at least ten times. The chain links TRBV7-9 to TRBJ1-2, with TRBD1 as a possible D gene (5 bases). The CDR3 has 14 residues. Trimming shortened V by 3 bases and J by 2 bases, and 10 bases separated the two germline ends. CDR1 SEHNR and CDR2 FQNEAQ come from the germline V gene (reference sequence). For the CDR3, the DNA is TGTGCCAGCAGCTTCGACAGCTCCAACTATGGCTACACCTTC. Translated: CASSFDSSNYGYTF.

Comments on this clonotype: One end of the junction varies from germline; a read error may be responsible. The chain has TRBV12-3 or TRBV12-4 and TRBJ1-3; a possible D gene is TRBD1 (5 bases). The CDR3 consists of 15 residues. This chain's CDR3 is CANSLVQGSGNTIYF. As DNA, the CDR3 is TGTGCCAACAGTTTAGTGCAGGGCTCTGGAAACACCATATATTTT.

In this sample, this clonotype turned up many times. The chain is built from TRBV6-5 and TRBJ1-2; perhaps TRBD1 as D (6 bases). The germline CDR1 and CDR2 sequences are MNHEY and SVGAGI. The V end was cut by 0 bases, the J end by 3 bases, with 11 bases between. This CDR3 contains 15 residues. The CDR3 reads CASSYSIGGDYGYTF. The CDR3, as DNA: TGTGCCAGCAGTTACTCGATAGGGGGGGACTATGGCTACACCTTC.

This clonotype was counted at least ten times. This chain uses TRBV4-1 with TRBJ2-1, with D perhaps matching TRBD1 or TRBD2 (5 bases each). This CDR3 comprises 15 residues. Trimming took 0 bases from V and 4 from J, leaving 10 bases between them. CDR1 is MGHRA and CDR2 is YSYEKL in the germline V gene. CDR3 in amino acids: CASSQDGTEYNEQFF. CDR3 nucleotide sequence: TGCGCCAGCAGCCAAGATGGGACGGAATACAATGAGCAGTTCTTC.

At least ten counts were recorded for this clonotype. The chain joins TRBV4-1 to TRBJ2-5; 7 nucleotides line up with TRBD2. Germline CDR1 and CDR2: MGHRA and YSYEKL. The J segment lost 5 bases and the V segment lost 0 bases, leaving 9 bases of the junction unmatched. CDR3 length: 16 amino acids. This CDR3 is CASSQDYSGGGETQYF. The CDR3 DNA is TGCGCCAGCAGCCAAGATTATTCGGGGGGAGGTGAGACCCAGTACTTC.

Here the CDR3 DNA reads TGTGCCAGCAGTCGTGACTTGGTGGAGACCCAGTACTTC. Translating it yields CASSRDLVETQYF. The V call is TRBV11-2, the J call TRBJ2-5; no definite D call. Trimming pared 6 bases from V and 5 bases from J, leaving 13 bases between. The germline V gene has CDR1 SGHAT and CDR2 FQNNGV. This CDR3 is built from 13 residues.

The chain has TRBV19 and TRBJ2-7; D is unclear. Between the trimmed V and J ends, which lost 2 bases and 2 bases, there was a span of 7 bases. Germline V gene lookup returns CDR1 LNHDA and CDR2 SQIVND (reference sequence). CDR3 size: 13 residues. CDR3 in amino acids: CASSITLTYEQYF. The CDR3 nucleotides read TGTGCCAGTAGTATAACCCTAACCTACGAGCAGTACTTC.

The gene calls are TRBV7-9 and TRBJ2-1, with 9 bases lining up with TRBD2. The CDR3 totals 14 residues. The ends lost 4 bases at V and 4 bases at J; junction bases unmatched: 2. Germline CDR1 reads SEHNR; CDR2 reads FQNEAQ (reference sequence). The CDR3 DNA sequence: TGTGCCAGCAGCTGGCTAGCGGGGTACAATGAGCAGTTCTTC. Amino acid sequence: CASSWLAGYNEQFF.

CDR3 coding DNA: TGTGCCAGCAGCCTAGAGGACAGGGACTACAATGAGCAGTTCTTC. Amino acid sequence: CASSLEDRDYNEQFF. The chain carries TRBV3-1 and TRBJ2-1; TRBD1 matches at 8 bases. Germline CDR1 LGHDT, CDR2 YNNKEL (reference sequence). The J segment lost 3 bases and the V segment lost 4 bases, leaving 5 bases of the junction unmatched. The CDR3 contains 15 residues.

In this sample, this clonotype turned up many times. The V and J genes are TRBV2 and TRBJ2-3, with 7 nucleotides matching TRBD1. The CDR3 sequence is 16 residues long. V was clipped by 2 bases and J by 4 bases; unmatched bases: 9. Per germline, CDR1 SNHLY and CDR2 FYNNEI. CDR3 protein: CASSEWDSEGADTQYF. CDR3 DNA sequence: TGTGCCAGCAGTGAATGGGACAGTGAGGGGGCAGATACGCAGTATTTT. The whole variable domain, filled in from reference TRBV2 and TRBJ2-3, reads EPEVTQTPSHQVTQMGQEVILRCVPISNHLYFYWYRQILGQKVEFLVSFYNNEISEKSEIFDDQFSVERPDGSNFTLKIRSTKLEDSAMYFCASSEWDSEGADTQYFGPGTRLTVL.

This clonotype was recorded many times. The rearrangement uses TRBV5-1 and TRBJ2-1; D is undetermined. Germline V gene lookup returns CDR1 SGHRS and CDR2 YFSETQ. Trimming took 0 bases from V and 8 from J, leaving 12 bases between them. CDR3 size: 14 residues. For the CDR3, the DNA is TGCGCCAGCAGCTTGGAACAGTCTGGCGATGAGCAGTTCTTC. It is translated as CASSLEQSGDEQFF. Looking up the rest from reference TRBV5-1 and TRBJ2-1 gives the full variable domain: KAGVTQTPRYLIKTRGQQVTLSCSPISGHRSVSWYQQTPGQGLQFLFEYFSETQRNKGNFPGRFSGRQFSNSRSEMNVSTLELGDSALYLCASSLEQSGDEQFFGPGTRLTVL.

This clonotype showed up many times. The V gene is TRBV27, the J gene TRBJ2-7; TRBD2 aligns across 8 bases. The trim removed 3 bases at V and 6 bases at J, leaving 1 base unmatched. Germline loops: CDR1 MNHEY, CDR2 SMNVEV (reference sequence). CDR3 length: 12 residues. As DNA, the CDR3 is TGTGCCAGCAGTTTTGGGACTAGCGAGCAGTACTTC. Its protein is CASSFGTSEQYF.

This clonotype has ten or more counts. The chain recombines TRBV5-1 with TRBJ2-4; 12 bases agree with TRBD2. The CDR3 sequence is 14 residues long. Losses at the gene ends were 3 bases for V and 8 bases for J; bases not matched to a gene: 3. Germline lookup yields CDR1 SGHRS and CDR2 YFSETQ. In nucleotides, the CDR3 is TGCGCCAGCAGCTCTAGCGGGGGGGCGGACATTCAGTACTTC. The encoded protein is CASSSSGGADIQYF.

This clonotype was counted ten times or more. The chain couples TRBV5-1 to TRBJ2-1; D is perhaps TRBD1 or TRBD2 (5 bases each). The CDR3 has 15 residues. CDR1 and CDR2 from the germline V gene are SGHRS and YFSETQ. Trimming took 0 bases from V and 8 from J, leaving 15 bases between them. CDR3 sequence: CASSLADNGGYEQFF. CDR3 in DNA: TGCGCCAGCAGCTTGGCGGACAATGGAGGCTATGAGCAGTTCTTC.

This clonotype was picked up many times. The chain recombines TRBV5-1 with TRBJ2-5; D gene unclear. The V gene's germline CDR1 is SGHRS and CDR2 YFSETQ. The CDR3 extends over 15 amino acids. The germline V and J ends were trimmed by 0 bases and 1 base, with 10 bases remaining between them. The CDR3: CASSLGQVLQETQYF. The CDR3 nucleotides read TGCGCCAGCAGCTTGGGGCAGGTCCTCCAAGAGACCCAGTACTTC.